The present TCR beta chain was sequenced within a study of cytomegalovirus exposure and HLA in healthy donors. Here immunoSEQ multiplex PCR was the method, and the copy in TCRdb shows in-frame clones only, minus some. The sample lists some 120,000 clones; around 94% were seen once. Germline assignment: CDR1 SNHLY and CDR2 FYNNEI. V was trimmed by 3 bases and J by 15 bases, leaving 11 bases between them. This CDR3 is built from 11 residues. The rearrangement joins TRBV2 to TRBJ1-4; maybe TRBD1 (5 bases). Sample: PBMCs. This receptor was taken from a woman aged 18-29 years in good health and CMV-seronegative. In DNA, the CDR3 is TGTGCCAGCAGTGAGGCAGGGAGGGTGTTTTTT. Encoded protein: CASSEAGRVFF.